Below are 26 T cell receptor beta chains sequenced from a single sample in a study of cytomegalovirus exposure and HLA in healthy donors. The study ran its PCR with 60 Vbeta and 13 Jbeta primers. The table came from immunoSEQ multiplex PCR; TCRdb's copy has only in-frame clones and leaves some out. The table has 200,000 or so clones, 80% to 85% seen once; the top ten hold roughly 6.3%. The sample taken for sequencing was PBMCs. Receptors originate from a man aged 40-49 years in good health and CMV-seropositive.

In this sample, this clone turned up once. The chain has TRBV4-1 and TRBJ1-1; no definite D call. Looked up from germline, CDR1 is MGHRA and CDR2 is YSYEKL. This CDR3 contains 13 residues. V was pared by 4 bases and J by 3 bases, with 9 bases between. This CDR3 is CASSRSPDTEAFF. The CDR3, as DNA: TGCGCCAGCAGCCGAAGCCCCGACACTGAAGCTTTCTTT.

The chain couples TRBV19 to TRBJ1-1, with D possibly being TRBD1 (6 bases). Germline-derived CDR1 and CDR2 are LNHDA and SQIVND (reference sequence). V was shortened by 3 bases and J by 7 bases, with 15 bases between the two germline ends. The CDR3 spans 14 residues. The CDR3 here is CASSILGGHVEAFF. For the CDR3, the DNA is TGTGCCAGTAGTATCCTCGGGGGGCATGTTGAAGCTTTCTTT. The full variable domain, its missing parts supplied by reference TRBV19 and TRBJ1-1, is DGGITQSPKYLFRKEGQNVTLSCEQNLNHDAMYWYRQDPGQGLRLIYYSQIVNDFQKGDIAEGYSVSREKKESFPLTVTSAQKNPTAFYLCASSILGGHVEAFFGQGTRLTVV.

This rearrangement joins TRBV7-2 to TRBJ2-7; no firm D call. Germline V gene lookup returns CDR1 SGHTA and CDR2 FQGNSA. V lost 6 bases and J 3 bases, leaving 6 bases between the germline ends. This CDR3 is 11 amino acids long. The CDR3 nucleotides read TGTGCCAGCAGTTCTTACTACGAGCAGTACTTC. Translation gives CASSSYYEQYF. The full variable domain, its missing parts supplied by reference TRBV7-2 and TRBJ2-7, is GAGVSQSPSNKVTEKGKDVELRCDPISGHTALYWYRQSLGQGLEFLIYFQGNSAPDKSGLPSDRFSAERTGGSVSTLTIQRTQQEDSAVYLCASSSYYEQYFGPGTRLTVT.

The V gene is TRBV28, the J gene TRBJ2-6; TRBD1 matches 7 bases. The CDR3 loop spans 18 amino acids. CDR1 is MDHEN, CDR2 SYDVKM, per germline. V gave up 5 bases and J gave up 0 bases; unmatched junction bases: 10. The CDR3, as DNA: TGTGCCAGCAGTAGTGGGACAGCCCGGTCCTCTGGGGCCAACGTCCTGACTTTC. Its translation is CASSSGTARSSGANVLTF.

As DNA, the CDR3 is TGCGCCAGCAGCCAAGATATTCTAGCGGGGGCCAGCTCCTACGAGCAGTACTTC. This sequence encodes CASSQDILAGASSYEQYF. This rearrangement joins TRBV4-3 to TRBJ2-7; 10 nucleotides align to TRBD2. The CDR3 covers 18 residues. Germline trimming cut 0 bases from V and 0 bases from J; bases unmatched to any gene: 8. Per germline, CDR1 LGHNA and CDR2 YSLEER.

Concerning this clone itself: Germline and junction disagree at one end, which may indicate a read error. The genes are TRBV7-7 and TRBJ2-1; 8 nucleotides agree with TRBD2. The CDR3 totals 15 residues. Germline CDR1 SSHAT, CDR2 FNYEAQ (reference sequence). The chain's CDR3 is CASSSPAGAFGEQFF. The DNA for the CDR3 is TGTGCTAGCAGCTCCCCAGCGGGGGCGTTTGGTGAGCAGTTCTTC.

V gene TRBV28 combines with J gene TRBJ1-1; tentatively, D is TRBD1 (6 bases). V was shortened by 3 bases and J by 11 bases, with 16 bases between the two germline ends. The germline gives CDR1 MDHEN, CDR2 SYDVKM. The CDR3 is 13 amino acids. As DNA, the CDR3 is TGTGCCAGCAGTTTCTCAGGGGAGAGGGGCGCTTTCTTT. It encodes CASSFSGERGAFF.

J is TRBJ2-1 and V is TRBV18; possibly TRBD2 for D (6 bases). Trimming removed 3 bases at V and 6 bases at J, with 12 bases between. From germline, CDR1 is KGHSH and CDR2 LQKENI. This CDR3 region has 14 residues. The CDR3: CASSPGSWGNEQFF. CDR3 nucleotide sequence: TGTGCCAGCTCACCCGGGAGTTGGGGCAATGAGCAGTTCTTC.

This chain connects TRBV19 to TRBJ1-1, with 7 positions matching TRBD1. Germline CDR1 is LNHDA and CDR2 is SQIVND (reference sequence). The CDR3 loop spans 16 amino acids. The trim removed 4 bases at V and 4 bases at J, leaving 12 bases unmatched. The CDR3 DNA reads as TGTGCCAGTAGTACCTTTGACAGGGCGGCGGGCACTGAAGCTTTCTTT. Its protein product is CASSTFDRAAGTEAFF. Variable domain in full (rest from reference TRBV19 and TRBJ1-1): DGGITQSPKYLFRKEGQNVTLSCEQNLNHDAMYWYRQDPGQGLRLIYYSQIVNDFQKGDIAEGYSVSREKKESFPLTVTSAQKNPTAFYLCASSTFDRAAGTEAFFGQGTRLTVV.

The rearrangement links TRBV6-4 to TRBJ1-2; 9 nucleotides line up with TRBD1. The CDR3 runs 15 residues. Germline-derived CDR1 and CDR2 are MRHNA and SNTAGT. With V trimmed by 2 bases and J by 2 bases, 3 bases remained unmatched. CDR3 sequence reads: CASSDTGTGNYGYTF. In DNA form, the CDR3 reads TGTGCCAGCAGTGACACAGGGACAGGGAACTATGGCTACACCTTC.

This chain links TRBV9 with TRBJ1-2; D ambiguous. This CDR3 region has 14 residues. Deletions cut 6 bases from V and 2 bases from J, with 14 bases between. CDR1 is SGDLS and CDR2 is YYNGEE in the germline V gene. Here the CDR3 DNA reads TGTGCCAGCACAAACATTGCGGGCAACTATGGCTACACCTTC. Protein sequence: CASTNIAGNYGYTF.

This clone has only a few counts. The chain has TRBV5-1 and TRBJ2-7; possible D gene TRBD1, 5 bases. The CDR3 spans 15 residues. V gave up 0 bases and J gave up 5 bases, with 15 bases separating them. Germline CDR1 reads SGHRS; CDR2 reads YFSETQ. CDR3 sequence (DNA): TGCGCCAGCAGCTTGGAGGGGCCCATGTCCCACGAGCAGTACTTC. Translating it yields CASSLEGPMSHEQYF.

The rearrangement links TRBV7-9 to TRBJ1-2, with 7 bases aligning to TRBD1. The CDR3 runs 16 residues. J gave up 3 bases and V 1 base, and 8 bases lay outside the gene matches. Germline V lookup: CDR1 SEHNR, CDR2 FQNEAQ (reference sequence). The CDR3 here is CASSLGGRGRDYGYTF. CDR3 nucleotide sequence: TGTGCCAGCAGCTTAGGGGGAAGGGGGCGAGACTATGGCTACACCTTC.

This clone was picked up one time. The V gene is TRBV6-1, the J gene TRBJ1-2; the D is unclear. The CDR3 contains 15 residues. Trimming shortened V by 3 bases and J by 0 bases, and 11 bases separated the two germline ends. Germline values: CDR1 MNHNS, CDR2 SASEGT. CDR3 protein: CASSDSPFSNYGYTF. CDR3 DNA: TGTGCCAGCAGTGACAGTCCTTTCTCTAACTATGGCTACACCTTC.

This clone has just a few counts. The chain joins TRBV5-6 to TRBJ1-1; no reliable D call. Trimming took off 0 bases at V and 8 bases at J, with 8 bases between the two ends. The CDR3 is made up of 12 amino acids. CDR1 SGHDT and CDR2 YYEEEE come from the germline V gene. Here the CDR3 reads CASSLASREAFF. The CDR3 region has the DNA TGTGCCAGCAGCTTGGCGAGCAGGGAAGCTTTCTTT.

The chain links TRBV5-6 to TRBJ2-3; the D is unclear. There are 16 residues in the CDR3. CDR1 and CDR2 (germline): SGHDT, YYEEEE. Trimming stripped 0 bases from V and 2 bases from J, with 13 bases between. This CDR3 is CASSLVALRLTDTQYF. The CDR3 nucleotides are TGTGCCAGCAGCTTGGTGGCCCTCCGACTCACAGATACGCAGTATTTT.

The chain couples TRBV7-8 to TRBJ2-5; TRBD1 matches at 7 bases. This CDR3 is 14 amino acids long. Unmatched junction bases numbered 6, after V lost 5 bases and J lost 3 bases. Per germline, CDR1 SGHVS and CDR2 FQNEAQ. The CDR3 here is CASSITGAKETQYF. As DNA, the CDR3 is TGTGCCAGCAGCATAACAGGGGCGAAAGAGACCCAGTACTTC.

This chain connects TRBV4-3 to TRBJ1-2, with D possibly TRBD1 on 6 matching bases. V dropped 0 bases and J dropped 8 bases, with 13 bases sitting between them. The CDR3 length is 14 residues. The germline CDR1 and CDR2 sequences are LGHNA and YSLEER. The CDR3 sequence is CASSQDPTGWGYTF. CDR3 nucleotides: TGCGCCAGCAGCCAAGACCCGACAGGTTGGGGCTACACCTTC.

This clone was found once. The J gene is TRBJ1-1, the V gene TRBV4-1, with 8 bases aligning to TRBD1. The V and J ends lost 0 bases and 1 base, in that order; junction bases with no gene match: 10. CDR3 size: 18 residues. Germline V gene lookup returns CDR1 MGHRA and CDR2 YSYEKL. The CDR3 loop is CASSQDSGRGQGNTEAFF. The CDR3 region has the DNA TGCGCCAGCAGCCAAGATTCGGGCAGGGGGCAGGGGAACACTGAAGCTTTCTTT.

V gene TRBV5-5 combines with J gene TRBJ2-2; TRBD1 is a possible D gene (6 bases). V lost 3 bases to trimming and J lost 5 bases, with 11 bases between them. This CDR3 has 14 residues. Germline CDR1 and CDR2: SGHKS and YYEKEE (reference sequence). This CDR3 is CASSSGVRTGELFF. CDR3 DNA: TGTGCCAGCAGCTCAGGGGTTAGGACCGGGGAGCTGTTTTTT.

This rearrangement joins TRBV7-2 to TRBJ2-2; possible D gene TRBD1, 5 bases. With 7 bases removed from V and 1 base from J, the gap between germline ends came to 13 bases. Germline-derived CDR1 and CDR2 are SGHTA and FQGNSA. This CDR3 has 15 amino acids. CDR3 bases: TGTGCCAGCAACCGGCCAGGGATGAACACCGGGGAGCTGTTTTTT. Amino acid sequence: CASNRPGMNTGELFF.

J is TRBJ2-7 and V is TRBV14; TRBD1 aligns across 7 bases. The CDR3 sequence is 15 residues long. The germline V gene has CDR1 SGHDN and CDR2 FVKESK. With V trimmed by 4 bases and J by 0 bases, 6 bases remained unmatched. The CDR3 DNA reads as TGTGCCAGCAGCCCCATACAGGGGACCTCCTACGAGCAGTACTTC. This translates into CASSPIQGTSYEQYF.

The chain is built from TRBV4-2 and TRBJ2-3, with 12 positions matching TRBD2. This CDR3 is built from 17 residues. V lost 4 bases to trimming and J lost 0 bases; unmatched junction nucleotides: 5. In germline, CDR1 is LGHNA, CDR2 YNFKEQ. Here the CDR3 reads CASSPTGTSGSTDTQYF. Written as DNA, the CDR3 is TGTGCCAGCAGCCCCACCGGGACTAGCGGGAGCACAGATACGCAGTATTTT.

CDR3 coding DNA: TGTGCCAGCAGCTTAGGATGGACAGGCGCCTCCTACGAGCAGTACTTC. It specifies CASSLGWTGASYEQYF. This chain connects TRBV5-6 to TRBJ2-7; 7 bases are shared with TRBD1. The germline gives CDR1 SGHDT, CDR2 YYEEEE. V shed 2 bases and J 0 bases; nucleotides not matched to a gene: 8. CDR3 length: 16 residues.

V and J are TRBV6-5 and TRBJ1-2, with D perhaps TRBD1 (5 bases). CDR1 MNHEY and CDR2 SVGAGI come from the germline V gene. Between the trimmed V and J ends, which lost 8 bases and 2 bases, there was a span of 18 bases. The CDR3 sequence is 15 residues long. CDR3 bases: TGTGCCAGCGCCAGAAACAGGATTCCGAACTATGGCTACACCTTC. It yields the protein CASARNRIPNYGYTF.

V is TRBV27 and J is TRBJ2-5; 12 bases agree with TRBD2. Looked up from germline, CDR1 is MNHEY and CDR2 is SMNVEV (reference sequence). The CDR3 runs to 15 residues. V lost 6 bases, J lost 4 bases, and 6 bases stayed unmatched. The CDR3 nucleotides are TGTGCCAGCAGCCCTACGACTAGCGGGGGAGAGACCCAGTACTTC. It specifies CASSPTTSGGETQYF.